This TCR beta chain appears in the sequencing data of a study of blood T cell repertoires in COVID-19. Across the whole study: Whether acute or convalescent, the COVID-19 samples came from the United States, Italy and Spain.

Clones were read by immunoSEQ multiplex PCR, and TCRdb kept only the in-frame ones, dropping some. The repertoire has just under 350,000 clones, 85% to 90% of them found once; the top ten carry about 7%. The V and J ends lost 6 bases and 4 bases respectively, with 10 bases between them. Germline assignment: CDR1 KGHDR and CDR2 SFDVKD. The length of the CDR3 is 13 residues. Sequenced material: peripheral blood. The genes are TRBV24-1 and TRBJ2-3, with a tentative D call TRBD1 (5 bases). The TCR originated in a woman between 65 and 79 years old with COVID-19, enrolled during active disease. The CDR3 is CATSWAGSDTQYF. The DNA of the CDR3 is TGTGCCACCAGTTGGGCAGGGTCAGATACGCAGTATTTT.